This TCR beta chain was identified during a study of a mutant IDH1 vaccine in newly diagnosed glioma. Across the whole study: The sex distribution of treated patients was roughly 62% male and around 38% female, with a mean age of approximately 40 years.

Assay: immunoSEQ multiplex PCR; the TCRdb copy retains only in-frame clones and omits some. The repertoire holds about 52,000 clones, with about 91% as singletons. Stated time point: week 11, during vaccination. It was 300 ug of mutant IDH1 20-mer peptide that made up each vaccine dose, given with topical imiquimod. The CDR3 sequence is 14 residues long. The germline gives CDR1 SGHNT, CDR2 YYREEE (reference sequence). Trimming stripped 5 bases from V and 7 bases from J, with 19 bases between. Turning to this clone: Its antigen remains unidentified.

This material consisted of PBMCs, taken from a glioma patient whose treatment included an IDH1 peptide vaccine. This TCR was recovered from a man aged 50-60 years with glioma. The rearrangement uses TRBV5-4 and TRBJ2-7; tentatively, D is TRBD1 (5 bases). The CDR3 DNA reads as TGTGCCAGCAGTTACTCAGGGTCCCGAAGGGAGCAGTACTTC. It specifies CASSYSGSRREQYF.